These 22 T cell receptor beta chains share one sample of origin, sequenced in a study of response to subunit inactivated influenza vaccine. MiXCR was run by TCRdb on the RT-PCR reads, yielding one entry per CDR3 protein. The sample holds roughly 760,000 distinct CDR3 sequences, around 20% seen once. Sequenced material: PBMCs from blood, taken about 5 days after vaccination. Receptor source: a man aged 50-59 years who received an inactivated influenza vaccine.

With regard to this clonotype: The germline gene is not matched at one end of the junction; a read error may be the cause. CDR3 sequence: CASSQATGRRSYNEQFF. The DNA for the CDR3 is TGTGCCAGCAGTCAAGCGACAGGTAGACGATCCTACAATGAGCAGTTCTTC. This chain connects TRBV6-1 to TRBJ2-1; possible D gene TRBD1, 6 bases. The length of the CDR3 is 17 residues. Germline-derived CDR1 and CDR2 are MNHNS and SASEGT.

This chain joins TRBV6-2 or TRBV6-3 and TRBJ1-5; D is uncertain. Trimming took 2 bases from V and 6 from J, leaving 11 bases between them. The CDR3 extends over 14 amino acids. CDR1 is MNHEY and CDR2 is SVGEGT in the germline V gene. The CDR3: CASSYGVFGQPQHF. The DNA of the CDR3 is TGTGCCAGCAGTTACGGGGTTTTTGGTCAGCCCCAGCATTTT.

The J gene is TRBJ2-5, the V gene TRBV2; D uncertain. V dropped 6 bases and J dropped 4 bases, with 9 bases sitting between them. The CDR3 runs 12 residues. Per germline, CDR1 SNHLY and CDR2 FYNNEI. CDR3 nucleotide sequence: TGTGCCAGCAGCCAGGAAGCAGAGACCCAGTACTTC. Translating gives CASSQEAETQYF.

The chain has TRBV10-3 and TRBJ2-7; 9 nucleotides align to TRBD1. The CDR3 runs 16 residues. Unmatched junction bases numbered 6, after V lost 0 bases and J lost 3 bases. Germline V gene sequence: CDR1 ENHRY, CDR2 SYGVKD. CDR3 coding DNA: TGTGCCATCAGTGAGTCGGCGGGACAGGGTGGCTACGAGCAGTACTTC. Translating it yields CAISESAGQGGYEQYF.

Many counts were recorded for this clonotype. The chain carries TRBV4-1 and TRBJ1-5; D gene uncertain. CDR1 and CDR2 (germline): MGHRA, YSYEKL. Trimming shortened V by 4 bases and J by 1 base, and 8 bases separated the two germline ends. The CDR3 consists of 14 residues. The CDR3, as DNA: TGCGCCAGCAGCCTTGGCGCGAGCAATCAGCCCCAGCATTTT. This encodes CASSLGASNQPQHF.

The chain joins TRBV6-1 to TRBJ2-5; D unresolved. CDR3 length: 14 amino acids. Per germline, CDR1 MNHNS and CDR2 SASEGT. The V and J ends lost 1 base and 5 bases respectively, with 11 bases between them. The CDR3 spells CASSEVNGMETQYF. The CDR3 nucleotides are TGTGCCAGCAGTGAAGTTAACGGAATGGAGACCCAGTACTTC.

This clonotype turned up a few times. This chain links TRBV20-1 with TRBJ2-6; maybe TRBD2 (7 bases). Germline V lookup: CDR1 DFQATT, CDR2 SNEGSKA (reference sequence). V gave up 5 bases and J gave up 2 bases, with 16 bases separating them. The CDR3 covers 16 residues. The CDR3 region has the DNA TGCAGTGCTTCTAGGGGGGGGGGCACTGGGGCCAACGTCCTGACTTTC. Translating gives CSASRGGGTGANVLTF.

The chain joins TRBV12-3 or TRBV12-4 to TRBJ1-2; D might be TRBD1 (5 bases). This CDR3 has 14 amino acids. Trimming stripped 4 bases from V and 3 bases from J, with 12 bases between. The CDR3 DNA reads TGTGCCAGCAGTTGGGACTTGAGGGACTATGGCTACACCTTC. Protein sequence: CASSWDLRDYGYTF.

V and J are TRBV5-1 and TRBJ2-5; possibly TRBD1 for D (5 bases). The CDR3 totals 15 residues. Trimming removed 0 bases at V and 3 bases at J, with 12 bases between. Germline V gene lookup returns CDR1 SGHRS and CDR2 YFSETQ. The CDR3 reads CASSLEVGDEETQYF. The CDR3 bases are TGCGCCAGCAGCTTGGAAGTAGGGGATGAAGAGACCCAGTACTTC.

The V gene is TRBV20-1, the J gene TRBJ2-6; possibly TRBD1 for D (6 bases). Germline CDR1 and CDR2: DFQATT and SNEGSKA (reference sequence). CDR3 length equals 18 residues. With 6 bases removed from V and 0 bases from J, the gap between germline ends came to 21 bases. For the CDR3, the DNA is TGCAGTGCGATCCCTAGAGGACAGACATCCTCTGGGGCCAACGTCCTGACTTTC. Protein product: CSAIPRGQTSSGANVLTF.

The chain uses TRBV11-2 and TRBJ2-2, with 12 bases fitting TRBD1. Germline lookup yields CDR1 SGHAT and CDR2 FQNNGV. This CDR3 contains 18 residues. V was clipped by 1 base and J by 3 bases; unmatched bases: 6. The CDR3 region has the DNA TGTGCCAGCAGCTTAGGCCGGGACAGGGGGCGTTACACCGGGGAGCTGTTTTTT. The encoded protein is CASSLGRDRGRYTGELFF.

This clonotype was counted many times. The chain recombines TRBV12-3 or TRBV12-4 with TRBJ2-7; D remains unclear. The CDR3 runs to 12 residues. Trimming took 6 bases from V and 4 from J, leaving 10 bases between them. DNA of the CDR3: TGTGCCAGCAGACTCGGGCGGTACGAGCAGTACTTC. It yields the protein CASRLGRYEQYF.

A few counts support this clonotype. The J gene is TRBJ2-7, the V gene TRBV7-2, with D perhaps matching TRBD1 (6 bases). Germline-derived CDR1 and CDR2 are SGHTA and FQGNSA. CDR3 length: 15 residues. V was clipped by 0 bases and J by 0 bases, with 9 bases between them. For the CDR3, the DNA is TGTGCCAGCAGCTTAGCAGGGGGAAACTCCTACGAGCAGTACTTC. Translating gives CASSLAGGNSYEQYF. Full variable domain (rest looked up from reference TRBV7-2 and TRBJ2-7): GAGVSQSPSNKVTEKGKDVELRCDPISGHTALYWYRQSLGQGLEFLIYFQGNSAPDKSGLPSDRFSAERTGGSVSTLTIQRTQQEDSAVYLCASSLAGGNSYEQYFGPGTRLTVT.

This clonotype was seen more than once but under ten times. This chain links TRBV4-1 with TRBJ1-4; 7 nucleotides align to TRBD1. The germline V gene has CDR1 MGHRA and CDR2 YSYEKL. The V gene end was trimmed by 0 bases and the J gene end by 5 bases; junction bases not matched to a gene: 9. The CDR3 covers 17 residues. CDR3: CASSQDQGGAGNEKLFF. The CDR3 region has the DNA TGCGCCAGCAGCCAAGACCAGGGGGGGGCAGGGAATGAAAAACTGTTTTTT.

V is TRBV12-3 or TRBV12-4 and J is TRBJ2-1; 9 nucleotides match TRBD2. CDR3 length equals 16 residues. V dropped 4 bases and J dropped 8; count of bases not matched to a gene: 12. CDR3 sequence (DNA): TGTGCCAGCAGTTCCCCGCCTAGCGGGGCTAGGTATGAGCAGTTCTTC. Translating gives CASSSPPSGARYEQFF.

This clonotype ranks as medium-sized. V usage is TRBV29-1 and J usage is TRBJ2-3, with 10 bases fitting TRBD1. CDR3 length equals 17 residues. Germline CDR1 and CDR2: SQVTM and ANQGSEA. Trimming cost V 4 bases and J 0 bases; bases outside gene matches: 10. CDR3 DNA: TGCAGCGTTGGTGACAGGGGGCGTCTTTCTAGCACAGATACGCAGTATTTT. It is translated as CSVGDRGRLSSTDTQYF.

The CDR3: CSVLQGTGELFF. The CDR3 nucleotides read TGCAGCGTTTTACAGGGCACCGGGGAGCTGTTTTTT. This rearrangement joins TRBV29-1 to TRBJ2-2, with a tentative D call TRBD1 (6 bases). V was cut by 5 bases and J by 4 bases, with 8 bases left in between. Germline V gives CDR1 SQVTM, CDR2 ANQGSEA. The CDR3 sequence is 12 residues long.

The table lists this clonotype with a few counts. The chain recombines TRBV27 with TRBJ1-6, with D possibly being TRBD1 (5 bases). The V end lost 6 bases, the J end lost 9 bases, and 15 bases lay between the germline ends. The CDR3 length is 14 residues. Germline V gene sequence: CDR1 MNHEY, CDR2 SMNVEV (reference sequence). The CDR3 region has the DNA TGTGCCAGCAGGGCCGGGACTTTCGTTTCACCCCTCCACTTT. It yields the protein CASRAGTFVSPLHF.

In its sample, this clonotype was seen a few times. The chain has TRBV2 and TRBJ2-7; maybe TRBD1 (6 bases). Trimming removed 7 bases at V and 2 bases at J, with 15 bases between. The germline V gene encodes CDR1 SNHLY and CDR2 FYNNEI. This CDR3 spans 14 amino acids. DNA of the CDR3: TGTGCCAGCACCGGACGGACAGAACCCTACGAGCAGTACTTC. Its translation is CASTGRTEPYEQYF.

The chain joins TRBV20-1 to TRBJ2-5; 7 bases fit TRBD2. The CDR3 is 13 amino acids. The V segment lost 6 bases and the J segment 4 bases; nucleotides outside the gene matches: 8. CDR1 and CDR2 (germline): DFQATT, SNEGSKA (reference sequence). The CDR3 is CSARRVAGETQYF. In DNA form, the CDR3 reads TGCAGTGCCAGGCGGGTAGCGGGAGAGACCCAGTACTTC.

V usage is TRBV11-2 and J usage is TRBJ2-7; TRBD2 agrees at 7 bases. In germline, CDR1 is SGHAT, CDR2 FQNNGV. This CDR3 has 15 residues. Unmatched junction bases numbered 10, after V lost 5 bases and J lost 3 bases. The CDR3 nucleotides read TGTGCCAGCAGCCACATCAAAAGGGAGGGCTACGAGCAGTACTTC. It yields the protein CASSHIKREGYEQYF.

This clonotype was counted ten times or more. The rearrangement uses TRBV7-9 and TRBJ2-1, with TRBD2 matching 7 bases. This CDR3 comprises 15 residues. Germline V gives CDR1 SEHNR, CDR2 FQNEAQ (reference sequence). V gave up 5 bases and J gave up 4 bases; unmatched junction bases: 8. In DNA, the CDR3 is TGTGCCAGCAGCCTCTCGCGGGGGTCTTACAATGAGCAGTTCTTC. It translates to CASSLSRGSYNEQFF. The full variable domain, its missing parts supplied by reference TRBV7-9 and TRBJ2-1, is DTGVSQNPRHKITKRGQNVTFRCDPISEHNRLYWYRQTLGQGPEFLTYFQNEAQLEKSRLLSDRFSAERPKGSFSTLEIQRTEQGDSAMYLCASSLSRGSYNEQFFGPGTRLTVL.